The source of this TCR beta chain is a study of T cell responses to AZD1222 COVID-19 vaccine. Whole-study findings and limits: AZD1222 recipients seropositive at baseline numbered only six or seven. At 160-218 and 743-854, vaccine-associated CD4 TCRs were dominant, and they spanned spike.

V lost 2 bases and J 1 base, leaving 3 bases between the germline ends. The length of the CDR3 is 13 residues. The germline gives CDR1 KGHSH, CDR2 LQKENI. In the case of this clone: Its specificity is unknown. The sample has other DNA sequences that encode this CDR3 too.

Sequencing used immunoSEQ multiplex PCR; TCRdb keeps in-frame clones, though not all of them. The profile covers about 99,000 clones, with 90% appearing a single time and about 4.8% taken by the ten largest. The material sequenced was peripheral blood, taken on day 0 of AZD1222 vaccination. The sequence was collected from an adult in good health. J is TRBJ1-5 and V is TRBV18; D is undetermined. CDR3 region: CASSPGSNQPQHF. The DNA for the CDR3 is TGTGCCAGCTCACCAGGGAGCAATCAGCCCCAGCATTTT.